This T cell receptor beta chain was identified during a study of Ad26.COV2.S vaccination and SARS-CoV-2 variants (dated by TCRdb to about 2021). For context, the study as a whole: Donors in the vaccine arm were drawn from COV1001, a multicentre, randomized, double-blind, placebo-controlled phase I-IIa trial testing Ad26.COV2.S in healthy adults. Sequencing of the TCRbeta repertoire served to evaluate the specificity and breadth of SARS-CoV-2-reactive T cell receptors following Ad26.COV2.S vaccination. Ad26.COV2.S was administered intramuscularly at 5 x 10^10 or 1 x 10^11 viral particles, either as a single shot or as two shots given 56 days apart. Participants in the trial were split at random into five groups of five each, receiving low-dose or high-dose Ad26.COV2.S once or twice, or else placebo on both occasions. A total of some 30 samples were included in the TCR-sequenced set, comprising roughly 19 Ad26.COV2.S vaccine recipients, 5 placebo recipients and 8 SARS-CoV-2 convalescent individuals. Blinding of investigators to trial group allocation was maintained during experiments and outcome assessment.

What the authors observed across the whole study: Ad26.COV2.S recipients had higher spike-specific TCR breadth than placebo recipients (P = 0.0014). Substantial breadth of spike-specific CD8+ and CD4+ T cell responses was reported after vaccination. The study was not powered for comparison of responses between vaccine doses or regimens. Vaccine and placebo recipients had comparable non-spike TCR breadth, which fits with the vaccine containing only spike. According to the authors, total T cell responses may have been underestimated by the TCR breadth and depth analyses.

Remarks on this clone: The clone's antigen remains unknown. Per-base qualities were not stored, and no clone one base away is much larger.

Here V drops 4 bases and J drops 5 bases, and the junction holds 12 bases not matched to any gene. There are 16 amino acids in the CDR3, from cysteine to phenylalanine inclusive. The sequence is cut down to CDR3 DNA, 48 bases in frame from base 1. The germline V gene supplies CDR1 SGHRS and CDR2 YFSETQ. The immunoSEQ Assay was the method used to sequence TCRbeta CDR3 regions. After extraction, genomic DNA underwent amplification by bias-controlled multiplex PCR, followed by high-throughput sequencing. The paper's data handling went like this. To quantify the absolute abundance of each unique TCRbeta CDR3 region, sequences were collapsed and filtered. T cell fraction was estimated by normalizing TCRbeta template counts to usable DNA, with usable DNA measured through amplification of reference genes found in all nucleated cells. Repertoire TCRs were annotated as SARS-CoV-2-specific by exact matching of V gene, CDR3 amino acid sequence and J gene to a known reactive TCR set. The reference SARS-CoV-2 TCR set was derived from MIRA and filtered for enrichment in COVID-19-positive ImmuneCODE repertoires, a step that removed public or cross-reactive TCRs. Using the MIRA antigens, annotated TCRs were further analysed by specific ORF or by position within an ORF. Breadth was defined as the number of annotated unique rearrangements divided by the total number of unique productive rearrangements, and depth was defined as the summed frequency of the annotated unique rearrangements. TCR breadth was compared between groups using two-sided Wilcoxon rank-sum tests. This immuneACCESS table, as held by TCRdb, lists in-frame sequences with V and J called but not all clones. Of the missing ones, under half trace to an unresolved V gene in checked studies; the others have no known cause. V and J calls and clone size come straight from that table; D and trimming were deduced from the DNA. Recorded for this sample are roughly 320,000 clones; about 82% of them occurred a single time. 2% to 2.5% of the sample is held by the ten biggest clonotypes.

The label giving this sample's treatment or condition can be read as: about 20 received Ad26.COV2.S at low or high dose, single or two shots; about 5 received placebo; per-sample allocation not given. For vaccine and placebo recipients, repertoires were sequenced using samples collected on day 63 after the first injection. Cohort 1b enrolled fewer than 30 adults aged 18-55 years at a single site in Boston, USA, between 29 July and 7 August 2020. Ad26.COV2.S was a replication-incompetent adenovirus type 26 vector expressing a prefusion-stabilized SARS-CoV-2 spike protein from the original Wuhan strain.

The sequence was obtained from a person aged 18-65 years who received the Ad26.COV2.S COVID-19 vaccine or a placebo. This sample comprised peripheral blood, obtained in a trial of Ad26.COV2.S vaccine versus placebo. The chain couples TRBV5-1 to TRBJ2-1; the central 7 bases match TRBD2. The CDR3 protein sequence reads: CASSALERGANNEQFF. The nucleotide sequence reads TGCGCCAGCAGCGCCTTAGAGCGGGGCGCTAACAATGAGCAGTTCTTC.